Following are 26 T cell receptor beta chains from one sample sequenced in a study of blood T cell repertoires in COVID-19. The repertoire was sequenced with immunoSEQ multiplex PCR; TCRdb's copy has only in-frame clones and lacks some. The table records 290,000 or so clones, around 86% of them present only once. The sequencing sample was made of peripheral blood. Every receptor here comes from a man between 65 and 85 years old with acute or convalescent COVID-19.

The chain has TRBV7-2 and TRBJ2-7, with D perhaps TRBD2 (6 bases). Trimming took 0 bases from V and 5 from J, leaving 11 bases between them. There are 14 residues in the CDR3. Germline V gene lookup returns CDR1 SGHTA and CDR2 FQGNSA. The CDR3 protein is CASSLALSGDEQYF. The CDR3 coding sequence is TGTGCCAGCAGCTTAGCGCTCTCGGGGGACGAGCAGTACTTC.

The CDR3 sequence: CASTGQGNQPQHF. The DNA of the CDR3 is TGTGCCAGCACAGGGCAGGGCAATCAGCCCCAGCATTTT. V and J are TRBV19 and TRBJ1-5; D may be TRBD1 (6 bases). CDR1 and CDR2 (germline): LNHDA, SQIVND (reference sequence). The length of the CDR3 is 13 residues. Trimming shortened V by 9 bases and J by 2 bases, and 11 bases separated the two germline ends.

J is TRBJ2-3 and V is TRBV9, with D perhaps TRBD1 (6 bases). There are 16 residues in the CDR3. Trimming removed 0 bases from V and 0 bases from J, with 11 bases in between. Germline CDR1 reads SGDLS; CDR2 reads YYNGEE. CDR3 bases: TGTGCCAGCAGCGTAGGTCTGGGGGCTAGCACAGATACGCAGTATTTT. Its translation is CASSVGLGASTDTQYF. Full variable domain (remainder filled in from reference TRBV9 and TRBJ2-3): DSGVTQTPKHLITATGQRVTLRCSPRSGDLSVYWYQQSLDQGLQFLIQYYNGEERAKGNILERFSAQQFPDLHSELNLSSLELGDSALYFCASSVGLGASTDTQYFGPGTRLTVL.

V is TRBV7-8 and J is TRBJ1-4; D perhaps matches TRBD1 (6 bases). The V gene's germline CDR1 is SGHVS and CDR2 FQNEAQ. Trimming left V 5 bases short and J 4 bases short, with 14 bases between. This CDR3 region has 15 residues. The CDR3 spells CASSKTTGINEKLFF. CDR3 DNA sequence: TGTGCCAGCAGCAAGACGACAGGAATTAATGAAAAACTGTTTTTT.

The chain couples TRBV5-6 to TRBJ2-7; D is unresolved. The V gene's germline CDR1 is SGHDT and CDR2 YYEEEE. There are 13 residues in the CDR3. V lost 0 bases and J 3 bases, leaving 7 bases between the germline ends. Here the CDR3 reads CASSLGLFYEQYF. CDR3 coding DNA: TGTGCCAGCAGCTTGGGGCTCTTCTACGAGCAGTACTTC. Full variable domain (remainder filled in from reference TRBV5-6 and TRBJ2-7): DAGVTQSPTHLIKTRGQQVTLRCSPKSGHDTVSWYQQALGQGPQFIFQYYEEEERQRGNFPDRFSGHQFPNYSSELNVNALLLGDSALYLCASSLGLFYEQYFGPGTRLTVT.

V gene TRBV6-5 combines with J gene TRBJ1-5; a possible D gene is TRBD1 (5 bases). Germline CDR1 reads MNHEY; CDR2 reads SVGAGI. The CDR3 has 13 amino acids. V gave up 8 bases and J gave up 4 bases, with 12 bases separating them. CDR3 loop: CASAVQGNQPQHF. The CDR3 DNA reads as TGTGCCAGCGCGGTCCAGGGAAATCAGCCCCAGCATTTT.

The gene calls are TRBV7-9 and TRBJ2-5, with D hard to call. CDR1 and CDR2 (germline): SEHNR, FQNEAQ (reference sequence). Trimming removed 2 bases from V and 2 bases from J, with 12 bases in between. The CDR3 length is 15 residues. The CDR3 loop reads CASSLLEARQETQYF. The CDR3 nucleotides read TGTGCCAGCAGCTTACTAGAGGCAAGGCAAGAGACCCAGTACTTC.

This chain joins TRBV6-5 and TRBJ1-2, with 9 positions matching TRBD1. Per the germline V gene, CDR1 is MNHEY and CDR2 is SVGAGI. There are 15 residues in the CDR3. J lost 7 bases, V lost 2 bases, and 8 bases had no gene match. The CDR3 coding sequence is TGTGCCAGCAGTTACAAGGGGACAGGGCAGGTTGGCTACACCTTC. Translation gives CASSYKGTGQVGYTF.

This chain connects TRBV30 to TRBJ1-2, with D hard to call. The CDR3 spans 12 residues. V was pared by 0 bases and J by 7 bases, with 9 bases between. The germline gives CDR1 GTSNPN, CDR2 SVGIG (reference sequence). The CDR3 nucleotides are TGTGCCTGGAGTGTAACCGGGGTTGGCTACACCTTC. Protein sequence: CAWSVTGVGYTF.

This clone was counted once. The V call is TRBV10-3, the J call TRBJ1-6; 9 bases are shared with TRBD1. This CDR3 contains 15 residues. Looked up from germline, CDR1 is ENHRY and CDR2 is SYGVKD. The junction had 5 bases not matched to a gene; V was cut back by 11 bases and J by 0 bases. Here the CDR3 DNA reads TGTGCCGCGGGACAGGGTAGCTCCTATAATTCACCCCTCCACTTT. Translating gives CAAGQGSSYNSPLHF.

CDR3 residues: CASSYRGQVDNEKLFF. CDR3 bases: TGTGCCAGCAGTTACAGAGGACAGGTGGACAATGAAAAACTGTTTTTT. This chain uses TRBV6-5 with TRBJ1-4; 7 bases match TRBD1. The CDR3 is 16 residues long. Germline V gene lookup returns CDR1 MNHEY and CDR2 SVGAGI. The V and J ends lost 2 bases and 5 bases, in that order; junction bases with no gene match: 8.

This clone was observed a handful of times. CDR3 in DNA: TGTGCCAGCAGTTTTATCGGTCAGCCCCAGCATTTT. This sequence encodes CASSFIGQPQHF. J is TRBJ1-5 and V is TRBV27, with D uncertain. From germline, CDR1 is MNHEY and CDR2 SMNVEV (reference sequence). The V end lost 3 bases, the J end lost 6 bases, and 6 bases lay between the germline ends. CDR3 size: 12 residues.

The chain carries TRBV7-8 and TRBJ1-4, with TRBD1 as a possible D gene (6 bases). There are 15 residues in the CDR3. Trimming stripped 1 base from V and 6 bases from J, with 12 bases between. CDR1 SGHVS and CDR2 FQNEAQ come from the germline V gene. CDR3 region: CASSLVLGAYEKLFF. CDR3 nucleotide sequence: TGTGCCAGCAGCTTAGTGCTGGGGGCGTATGAAAAACTGTTTTTT.

This chain links TRBV25-1 with TRBJ1-4; D might be TRBD1 (6 bases). Germline V CDR1 and CDR2: MGHDK, SYGVNS. Between the trimmed V and J ends, which lost 6 bases and 4 bases, there was a span of 12 bases. This CDR3 has 14 amino acids. CDR3 sequence reads: CASRQTGFNEKLFF. The DNA for the CDR3 is TGTGCCAGCAGACAGACAGGCTTTAATGAAAAACTGTTTTTT.

V gene TRBV7-9 combines with J gene TRBJ2-1; 9 bases line up with TRBD1. The V gene's germline CDR1 is SEHNR and CDR2 FQNEAQ (reference sequence). V gave up 3 bases and J gave up 6 bases; unmatched junction bases: 12. The CDR3 spans 17 residues. The CDR3 spells CASSFVVGQGHTNEQFF. In DNA form, the CDR3 reads TGTGCCAGCAGCTTCGTGGTGGGACAGGGACATACCAATGAGCAGTTCTTC.

This chain links TRBV5-4 with TRBJ1-5; 9 bases match TRBD1. The CDR3 contains 15 residues. V shed 4 bases and J 6 bases; nucleotides not matched to a gene: 8. The germline gives CDR1 SGHNT, CDR2 YYREEE (reference sequence). This CDR3 is CASSVDRGSGQPQHF. CDR3 nucleotide sequence: TGTGCCAGCAGCGTTGACAGGGGGTCCGGTCAGCCCCAGCATTTT.

The chain is built from TRBV7-2 and TRBJ2-1, with TRBD2 matching 14 bases. V was clipped by 6 bases and J by 5 bases; unmatched bases: 3. This CDR3 has 15 amino acids. CDR1 is SGHTA, CDR2 FQGNSA, per germline. CDR3 region: CASRKTSGRDNEQFF. In DNA form, the CDR3 reads TGTGCCAGCAGGAAGACTAGCGGGAGGGACAATGAGCAGTTCTTC.

The rearrangement uses TRBV18 and TRBJ2-2; D call uncertain. CDR1 and CDR2 from the germline V gene are KGHSH and LQKENI. V shed 1 base and J shed 9 bases, with 15 bases lying between them. The length of the CDR3 is 15 residues. The CDR3 DNA sequence: TGTGCCAGCTCACCACTAGCTCGCTTCTTACGGGAGCTGTTTTTT. It translates to CASSPLARFLRELFF.

V usage is TRBV6-5 and J usage is TRBJ1-3; D is unresolved. The V gene lost 6 bases and the J gene lost 0 bases, with 9 bases spanning the gap. The CDR3 extends over 14 amino acids. The germline gives CDR1 MNHEY, CDR2 SVGAGI. The CDR3 DNA reads TGTGCCAGCAGCGGGATAGCCTCTGGAAACACCATATATTTT. Its protein is CASSGIASGNTIYF.

The genes are TRBV4-1 and TRBJ1-1, with 7 bases matching TRBD1. CDR1 and CDR2 (germline): MGHRA, YSYEKL. This CDR3 is 16 amino acids long. V trimming: 0 bases; J trimming: 4 bases; junction bases outside the gene matches: 8. The CDR3 reads CASSQDKGAWSTEAFF. CDR3 DNA sequence: TGCGCCAGCAGCCAAGATAAGGGGGCTTGGAGCACTGAAGCTTTCTTT.

The chain uses TRBV7-2 and TRBJ2-3; 7 bases line up with TRBD2. Per the germline V gene, CDR1 is SGHTA and CDR2 is FQGNSA. The V gene end was trimmed by 2 bases and the J gene end by 4 bases; junction bases not matched to a gene: 6. The CDR3 length is 15 residues. The CDR3 coding sequence is TGTGCCAGCAGCTTACTCGGACTAGTCGCAGATACGCAGTATTTT. Its protein is CASSLLGLVADTQYF.

The chain combines TRBV6-5 with TRBJ2-7; TRBD1 aligns across 7 bases. This CDR3 spans 14 amino acids. The germline CDR1 and CDR2 sequences are MNHEY and SVGAGI. Germline trimming cut 8 bases from V and 6 bases from J; bases unmatched to any gene: 13. The CDR3 coding sequence is TGTGCCAGCGTCCTCACCGGGACAGCAGGCGAGCAGTACTTC. It is translated as CASVLTGTAGEQYF.

The rearrangement links TRBV7-9 to TRBJ1-1, with TRBD1 matching 7 bases. J gave up 12 bases and V 0 bases, and 10 bases lay outside the gene matches. The CDR3 consists of 14 residues. Germline lookup yields CDR1 SEHNR and CDR2 FQNEAQ (reference sequence). This CDR3 reads CASSLAGTVSLTFF. The CDR3 DNA reads as TGTGCCAGCAGCTTAGCCGGGACAGTATCTTTGACTTTCTTT.

The chain is built from TRBV6-5 and TRBJ1-3; 8 bases line up with TRBD1. The length of the CDR3 is 15 residues. Germline lookup yields CDR1 MNHEY and CDR2 SVGAGI. The trim removed 6 bases at V and 4 bases at J, leaving 8 bases unmatched. CDR3 sequence (DNA): TGTGCCAGCAGCCCCAGGGGGCTGGGAGGAAACACCATATATTTT. Protein: CASSPRGLGGNTIYF.

This clone came up a few times. V usage is TRBV18 and J usage is TRBJ2-1; D may be TRBD2 (6 bases). V lost 3 bases and J lost 4, with 19 bases in between. This CDR3 has 17 amino acids. Germline V lookup: CDR1 KGHSH, CDR2 LQKENI. CDR3 loop: CASSPPNSGGGYNEQFF. CDR3 bases: TGTGCCAGCTCACCCCCGAATAGCGGAGGTGGATACAATGAGCAGTTCTTC.

The rearrangement links TRBV4-3 to TRBJ2-7, with 13 bases lining up with TRBD2. The J segment lost 3 bases and the V segment lost 4 bases, leaving 6 bases of the junction unmatched. CDR1 and CDR2 from the germline V gene are LGHNA and YSLEER. The CDR3 loop spans 16 amino acids. The CDR3 here is CASSPRLAGGHYEQYF. The CDR3 DNA sequence: TGCGCCAGCAGCCCTCGACTAGCGGGAGGCCACTACGAGCAGTACTTC.